Below are 13 T cell receptor beta chains sequenced from a single sample in a study of blood T cell repertoires in COVID-19. Method: immunoSEQ multiplex PCR; TCRdb's copy keeps in-frame clones and lacks some. This repertoire shows about 180,000 clones, about 88% found once; its top ten account for roughly 2.9%. Sequencing was carried out using peripheral blood. These receptors all come from a woman in her 30s with active or convalescent COVID-19.

This clone appeared once. The V call is TRBV19, the J call TRBJ1-5; D is perhaps TRBD1 (5 bases). Trimming took 5 bases from V and 3 from J, leaving 20 bases between them. The germline V gene has CDR1 LNHDA and CDR2 SQIVND (reference sequence). The CDR3 totals 17 residues. The CDR3 sequence: CASSLSAGMTYNQPQHF. The CDR3 nucleotides are TGTGCCAGTAGTCTCTCCGCAGGGATGACATACAATCAGCCCCAGCATTTT. The full variable domain, with the rest looked up from reference TRBV19 and TRBJ1-5, is DGGITQSPKYLFRKEGQNVTLSCEQNLNHDAMYWYRQDPGQGLRLIYYSQIVNDFQKGDIAEGYSVSREKKESFPLTVTSAQKNPTAFYLCASSLSAGMTYNQPQHFGDGTRLSIL.

A single count supports this clone. The rearrangement joins TRBV30 to TRBJ1-3; a weak D match, TRBD1 (5 bases). Germline loops: CDR1 GTSNPN, CDR2 SVGIG (reference sequence). The CDR3 is made up of 16 amino acids. V lost 0 bases to trimming and J lost 0 bases, with 12 bases between them. As DNA, the CDR3 is TGTGCCTGGAGTGTGGGGCAGTTGAGCTCTGGAAACACCATATATTTT. Translated, it gives CAWSVGQLSSGNTIYF.

The chain uses TRBV2 and TRBJ1-1; TRBD1 matches 7 bases. The CDR3 has 15 residues. V gave up 2 bases and J gave up 4 bases; unmatched junction bases: 7. Germline CDR1 is SNHLY and CDR2 is FYNNEI. CDR3 sequence reads: CASSESGGRITEAFF. CDR3 nucleotide sequence: TGTGCCAGCAGTGAATCAGGGGGTCGAATCACTGAAGCTTTCTTT. The full variable domain, with the rest looked up from reference TRBV2 and TRBJ1-1, is EPEVTQTPSHQVTQMGQEVILRCVPISNHLYFYWYRQILGQKVEFLVSFYNNEISEKSEIFDDQFSVERPDGSNFTLKIRSTKLEDSAMYFCASSESGGRITEAFFGQGTRLTVV.

The V and J genes are TRBV10-3 and TRBJ2-2, with D unresolved. The CDR3 has 13 residues. Per the germline V gene, CDR1 is ENHRY and CDR2 is SYGVKD. Trimming removed 3 bases at V and 5 bases at J, with 7 bases between. CDR3 sequence: CAISEAGTGELFF. CDR3 nucleotide sequence: TGTGCCATCAGTGAAGCCGGGACCGGGGAGCTGTTTTTT.

The chain combines TRBV9 with TRBJ1-2, with D uncertain. Between the trimmed V and J ends, which lost 0 bases and 5 bases, there was a span of 14 bases. The CDR3 sequence is 15 residues long. Germline values: CDR1 SGDLS, CDR2 YYNGEE. The CDR3 region has the DNA TGTGCCAGCAGCGTAGATTACAGCCCGTATTATGGCTACACCTTC. Its translation: CASSVDYSPYYGYTF.

The CDR3 reads CASSLSSSTDTQYF. In DNA, the CDR3 is TGTGCCAGCAGCCTATCGTCCAGCACAGATACGCAGTATTTT. The chain is built from TRBV3-1 (or the pseudogene TRBV3-2) and TRBJ2-3, with D hard to call. The CDR3 totals 14 residues. The germline V and J ends were trimmed by 4 bases and 0 bases, with 8 bases remaining between them. Germline CDR1 and CDR2: LGHDT and YNNKEL (reference sequence).

The V gene is TRBV9, the J gene TRBJ1-2; 10 bases match TRBD1. This CDR3 has 14 residues. CDR1 and CDR2 from the germline V gene are SGDLS and YYNGEE. V lost 0 bases to trimming and J lost 7 bases; unmatched junction nucleotides: 3. CDR3 in DNA: TGTGCCAGCAGCGTAGATAGGACAGGGGGTGGCTACACCTTC. Translation: CASSVDRTGGGYTF.

V is TRBV6-4 and J is TRBJ1-4; D remains ambiguous. With 5 bases removed from V and 0 bases from J, the gap between germline ends came to 7 bases. Germline CDR1 MRHNA, CDR2 SNTAGT. The CDR3 sequence is 14 residues long. As DNA, the CDR3 is TGTGCCAGCAGTCCTACTGCAACTAATGAAAAACTGTTTTTT. Translating it yields CASSPTATNEKLFF.

The V call is TRBV5-1, the J call TRBJ2-1; no clear D gene. Germline CDR1 is SGHRS and CDR2 is YFSETQ. The V end lost 4 bases, the J end lost 0 bases, and 2 bases lay between the germline ends. This CDR3 has 12 residues. The CDR3 DNA is TGCGCCAGCAGCCACTCCTACAATGAGCAGTTCTTC. This translates into CASSHSYNEQFF.

The gene calls are TRBV5-1 and TRBJ2-3; 9 bases map to TRBD2. The CDR3 loop spans 15 amino acids. CDR1 and CDR2 (germline): SGHRS, YFSETQ. J gave up 4 bases and V 2 bases, and 5 bases lay outside the gene matches. The CDR3 spells CASSFGGRGADTQYF. The CDR3 nucleotides are TGCGCCAGCAGCTTTGGCGGGAGGGGCGCAGATACGCAGTATTTT.

The chain is built from TRBV6-5 and TRBJ2-1, with 8 bases fitting TRBD1. The CDR3 has 14 amino acids. The V gene end was trimmed by 1 base and the J gene end by 8 bases; junction bases not matched to a gene: 4. CDR1 and CDR2 (germline): MNHEY, SVGAGI. The CDR3 loop reads CASSYWTGTDEQFF. CDR3 sequence (DNA): TGTGCCAGCAGTTACTGGACAGGGACCGATGAGCAGTTCTTC.

This clone was found once. CDR3 residues: CASSLVSGAYNEQFF. In nucleotides, the CDR3 is TGTGCCAGCAGCTTAGTCTCAGGGGCCTACAATGAGCAGTTCTTC. The V gene is TRBV7-8, the J gene TRBJ2-1, with a possible D match to TRBD1 (6 bases). The CDR3 is made up of 15 amino acids. Germline lookup yields CDR1 SGHVS and CDR2 FQNEAQ. Trimming shortened V by 1 base and J by 2 bases, and 9 bases separated the two germline ends.

The chain is built from TRBV28 and TRBJ2-7; D perhaps matches TRBD2 (5 bases). V lost 2 bases and J 5 bases, leaving 13 bases between the germline ends. There are 14 residues in the CDR3. The germline CDR1 and CDR2 sequences are MDHEN and SYDVKM. CDR3 in amino acids: CASSLQRPLDEQYF. The CDR3, as DNA: TGTGCCAGCAGTTTACAGCGGCCCCTGGACGAGCAGTACTTC.